Listed below are T cell receptor beta chains from one sample, sequenced in a study of T cells in localized non-small cell lung cancer. Here immunoSEQ multiplex PCR was the method, and the copy in TCRdb shows in-frame clones only, minus some. In the table there are around 3,000 clones, around 18% of which are singletons. The material sequenced was lung tumor tissue, taken before any cancer treatment. These receptors all come from a man between 40 and 75 years old with stage I squamous cell lung carcinoma. Each CDR3 is given with its conserved first and last residue. D genes are given only for firm matches. The size field is filled for only some rows; it gives once, few, many or a size class.

clone_size	v_call	j_call	d_call	cdr3_aa	cdr3_nt
medium-sized	TRBV9	TRBJ1-5	NA	CASNRGGNQPQHF	TGTGCCAGCAATCGGGGAGGCAATCAGCCCCAGCATTTT
few	TRBV29-1	TRBJ1-1	TRBD1	CSVLRDRNTEAFF	TGCAGCGTTTTGAGGGACAGAAACACTGAAGCTTTCTTT
few	TRBV5-1	TRBJ2-4	NA	CASRDSIAKNIQYF	TGCGCCAGCAGGGACTCGATAGCCAAAAACATTCAGTACTTC
medium-sized	TRBV6-8	TRBJ1-2	NA	CASSYSGGLGGYTF	TGTGCCAGCAGTTACTCAGGCGGATTGGGGGGCTACACCTTC
NA	TRBV19	TRBJ2-1	NA	CASSIGPYNEQFF	TGTGCCAGTAGTATCGGACCCTACAATGAGCAGTTCTTC
few	TRBV5-1	TRBJ2-1	TRBD1	CASSLVWTGELYNEQFF	TGCGCCAGCAGCTTGGTTTGGACAGGGGAATTATACAATGAGCAGTTCTTC
few	TRBV28	TRBJ1-1	NA	CASSDYGRYNQAFF	TGTGCCAGCAGCGATTACGGACGGTATAATCAAGCTTTCTTT
NA	TRBV5-1	TRBJ2-7	TRBD1	CASSGQGSSYEQYF	TGCGCCAGCAGCGGACAGGGGAGCTCCTACGAGCAGTACTTC
medium-sized	TRBV2	TRBJ2-6	NA	CARGVRDAGANVLTF	TGTGCAAGGGGGGTTAGGGACGCTGGGGCCAACGTCCTGACTTTC
NA	TRBV5-1	TRBJ2-2	TRBD2	CASSLGTSGGTITNTGELFF	TGCGCCAGCAGCTTGGGGACTAGCGGGGGGACCATAACAAACACCGGGGAGCTGTTTTTT
NA	TRBV12-5	TRBJ2-7	TRBD1	CASGSLPGQGSYEQYF	TGTGCTAGTGGTTCCCTCCCTGGACAGGGCTCCTACGAGCAGTACTTC
NA	TRBV18	TRBJ2-7	NA	CASSPRQGTYEQYF	TGTGCCAGCTCACCACGGCAGGGGACCTACGAGCAGTACTTC